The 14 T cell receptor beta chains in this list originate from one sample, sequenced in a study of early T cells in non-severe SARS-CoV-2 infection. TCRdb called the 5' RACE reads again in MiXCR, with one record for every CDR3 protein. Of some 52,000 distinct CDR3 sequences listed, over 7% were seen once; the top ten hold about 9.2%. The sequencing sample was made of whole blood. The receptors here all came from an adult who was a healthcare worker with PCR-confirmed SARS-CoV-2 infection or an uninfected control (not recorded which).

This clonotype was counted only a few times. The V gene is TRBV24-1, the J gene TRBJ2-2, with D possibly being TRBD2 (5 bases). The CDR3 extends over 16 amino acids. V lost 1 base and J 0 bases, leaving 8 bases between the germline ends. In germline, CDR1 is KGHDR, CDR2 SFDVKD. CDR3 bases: TGTGCCACCAGTGATTTAGGACTTACGAACACCGGGGAGCTGTTTTTT. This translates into CATSDLGLTNTGELFF.

The CDR3 reads CATSDLQETQYF. The DNA of the CDR3 is TGTGCCACCAGTGATTTGCAAGAGACCCAGTACTTC. This chain connects TRBV24-1 to TRBJ2-5; D is unresolved. CDR3 length equals 12 residues. V lost 0 bases and J lost 2, with 0 bases in between. CDR1 is KGHDR and CDR2 is SFDVKD in the germline V gene.

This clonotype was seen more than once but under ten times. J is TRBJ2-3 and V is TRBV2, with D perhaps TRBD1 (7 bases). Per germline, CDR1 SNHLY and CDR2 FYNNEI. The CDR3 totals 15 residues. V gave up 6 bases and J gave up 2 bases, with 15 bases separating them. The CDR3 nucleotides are TGTGCCAGCAGAGTACAGGGGACTGACACAGATACGCAGTATTTT. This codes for CASRVQGTDTDTQYF. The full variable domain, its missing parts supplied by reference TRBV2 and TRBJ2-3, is EPEVTQTPSHQVTQMGQEVILRCVPISNHLYFYWYRQILGQKVEFLVSFYNNEISEKSEIFDDQFSVERPDGSNFTLKIRSTKLEDSAMYFCASRVQGTDTDTQYFGPGTRLTVL.

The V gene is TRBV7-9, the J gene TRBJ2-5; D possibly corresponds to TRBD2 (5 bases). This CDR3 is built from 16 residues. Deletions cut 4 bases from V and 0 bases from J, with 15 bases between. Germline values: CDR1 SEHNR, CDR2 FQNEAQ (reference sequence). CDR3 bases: TGTGCCAGCAGCTCCGTAGCGACACGGTACCAAGAGACCCAGTACTTC. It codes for CASSSVATRYQETQYF.

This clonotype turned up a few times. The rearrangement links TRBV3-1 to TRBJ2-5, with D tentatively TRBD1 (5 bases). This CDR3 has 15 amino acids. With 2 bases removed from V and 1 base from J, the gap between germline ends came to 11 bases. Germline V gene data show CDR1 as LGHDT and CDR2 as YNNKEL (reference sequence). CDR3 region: CASSQYRNLQETQYF. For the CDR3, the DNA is TGTGCCAGCAGCCAATACAGGAACCTCCAAGAGACCCAGTACTTC.

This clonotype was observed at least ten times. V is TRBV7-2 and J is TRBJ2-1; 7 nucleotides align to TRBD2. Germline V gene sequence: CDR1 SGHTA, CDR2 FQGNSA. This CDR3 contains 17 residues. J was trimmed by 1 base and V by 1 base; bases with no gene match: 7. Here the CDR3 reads CASSLVGGRASYNEQFF. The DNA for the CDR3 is TGTGCCAGCAGCTTAGTAGGCGGGAGAGCATCCTACAATGAGCAGTTCTTC.

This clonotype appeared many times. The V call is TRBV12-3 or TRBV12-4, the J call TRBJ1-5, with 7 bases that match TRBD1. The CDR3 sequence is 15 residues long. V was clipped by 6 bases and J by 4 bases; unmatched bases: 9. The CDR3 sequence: CASSPLRDRNQPQHF. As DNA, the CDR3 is TGTGCCAGCAGCCCTCTCCGGGACAGAAATCAGCCCCAGCATTTT.

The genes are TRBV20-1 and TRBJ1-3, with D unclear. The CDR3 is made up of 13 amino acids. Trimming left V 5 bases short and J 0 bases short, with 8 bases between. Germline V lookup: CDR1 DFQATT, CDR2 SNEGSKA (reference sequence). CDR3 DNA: TGCAGTGCTCCAGGTGCCTCTGGAAACACCATATATTTT. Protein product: CSAPGASGNTIYF.

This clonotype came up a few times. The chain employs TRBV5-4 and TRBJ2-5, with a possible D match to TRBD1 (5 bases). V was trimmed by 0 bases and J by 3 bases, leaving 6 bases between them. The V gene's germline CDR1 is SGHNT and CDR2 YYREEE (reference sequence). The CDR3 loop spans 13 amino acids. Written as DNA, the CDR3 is TGTGCCAGCAGCTTGGACAGGAAAGAGACCCAGTACTTC. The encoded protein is CASSLDRKETQYF.

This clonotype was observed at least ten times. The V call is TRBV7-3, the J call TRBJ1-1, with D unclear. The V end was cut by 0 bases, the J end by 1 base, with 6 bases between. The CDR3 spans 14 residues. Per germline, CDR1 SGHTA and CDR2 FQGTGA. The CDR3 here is CASSLTAANTEAFF. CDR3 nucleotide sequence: TGTGCCAGCAGCTTAACGGCAGCGAACACTGAAGCTTTCTTT.

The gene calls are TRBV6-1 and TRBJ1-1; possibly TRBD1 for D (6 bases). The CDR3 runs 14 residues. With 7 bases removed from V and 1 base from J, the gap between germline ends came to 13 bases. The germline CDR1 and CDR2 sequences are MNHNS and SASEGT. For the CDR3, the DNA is TGTGCCAGCAAGTTCTCAGGGGCGAACACTGAAGCTTTCTTT. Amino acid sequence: CASKFSGANTEAFF.

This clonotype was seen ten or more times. This CDR3 reads CASSYSSERGTDTDTQYF. The CDR3, as DNA: TGTGCCAGCAGTTACTCTTCTGAGCGGGGGACCGACACAGATACGCAGTATTTT. V usage is TRBV6-6 and J usage is TRBJ2-3; 8 bases agree with TRBD2. The J segment lost 2 bases and the V segment lost 0 bases, leaving 10 bases of the junction unmatched. Looked up from germline, CDR1 is MNHNY and CDR2 is SVGAGI (reference sequence). This CDR3 is built from 18 residues.

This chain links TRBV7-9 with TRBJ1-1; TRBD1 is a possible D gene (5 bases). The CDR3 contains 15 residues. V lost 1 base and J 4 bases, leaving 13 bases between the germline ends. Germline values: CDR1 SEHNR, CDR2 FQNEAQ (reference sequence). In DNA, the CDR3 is TGTGCCAGCAGCTTAGAGGCGGGGGGAAGCACTGAAGCTTTCTTT. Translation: CASSLEAGGSTEAFF.

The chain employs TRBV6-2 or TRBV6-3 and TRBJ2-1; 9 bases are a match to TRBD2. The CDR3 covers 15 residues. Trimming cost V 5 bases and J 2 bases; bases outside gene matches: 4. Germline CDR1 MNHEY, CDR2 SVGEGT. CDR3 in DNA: TGTGCCAGCAGTCCTAGCGGGATACCCTACAATGAGCAGTTCTTC. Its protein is CASSPSGIPYNEQFF.